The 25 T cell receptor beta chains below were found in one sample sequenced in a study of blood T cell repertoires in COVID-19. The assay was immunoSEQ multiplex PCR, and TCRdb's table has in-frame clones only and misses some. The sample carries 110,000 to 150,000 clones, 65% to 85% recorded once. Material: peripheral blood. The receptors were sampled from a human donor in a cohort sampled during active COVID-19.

The CDR3 bases are TGTGCCAGCAGTTACACAGGACGCGAGCAGTACTTC. Amino acids: CASSYTGREQYF. The chain links TRBV6-5 to TRBJ2-7, with D maybe TRBD1 (5 bases). The CDR3 contains 12 residues. Germline lookup yields CDR1 MNHEY and CDR2 SVGAGI. V was shortened by 2 bases and J by 6 bases, with 8 bases between the two germline ends.

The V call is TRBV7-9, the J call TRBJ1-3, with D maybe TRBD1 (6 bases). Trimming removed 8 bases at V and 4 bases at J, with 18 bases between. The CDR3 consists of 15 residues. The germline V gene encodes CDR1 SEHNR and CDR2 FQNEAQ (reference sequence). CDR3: CASLGVNRVGNTIYF. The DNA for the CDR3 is TGTGCCAGCCTGGGAGTAAACAGGGTCGGAAACACCATATATTTT.

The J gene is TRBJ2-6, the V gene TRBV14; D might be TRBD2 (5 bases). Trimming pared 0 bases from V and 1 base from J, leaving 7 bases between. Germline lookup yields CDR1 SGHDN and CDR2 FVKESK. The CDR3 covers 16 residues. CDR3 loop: CASSQETGSGANVLTF. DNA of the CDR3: TGTGCCAGCAGCCAAGAGACGGGGTCTGGGGCCAACGTCCTGACTTTC.

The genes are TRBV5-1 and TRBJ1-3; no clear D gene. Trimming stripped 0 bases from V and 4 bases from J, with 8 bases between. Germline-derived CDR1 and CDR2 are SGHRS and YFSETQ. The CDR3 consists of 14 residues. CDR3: CASSLDLAGNTIYF. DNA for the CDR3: TGCGCCAGCAGCTTGGACCTGGCAGGAAACACCATATATTTT. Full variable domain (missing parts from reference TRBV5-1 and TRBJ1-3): KAGVTQTPRYLIKTRGQQVTLSCSPISGHRSVSWYQQTPGQGLQFLFEYFSETQRNKGNFPGRFSGRQFSNSRSEMNVSTLELGDSALYLCASSLDLAGNTIYFGEGSWLTVV.

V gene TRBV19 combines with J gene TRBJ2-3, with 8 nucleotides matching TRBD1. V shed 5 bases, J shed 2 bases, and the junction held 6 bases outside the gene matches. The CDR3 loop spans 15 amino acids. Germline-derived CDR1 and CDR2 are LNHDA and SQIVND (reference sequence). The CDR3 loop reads CASSSRDRSTDTQYF. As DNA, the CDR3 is TGTGCCAGTAGTTCCCGGGACAGGTCCACAGATACGCAGTATTTT.

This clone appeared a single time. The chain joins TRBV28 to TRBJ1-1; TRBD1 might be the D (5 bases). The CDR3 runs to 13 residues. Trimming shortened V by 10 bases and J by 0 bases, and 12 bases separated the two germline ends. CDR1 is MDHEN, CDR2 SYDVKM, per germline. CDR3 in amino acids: CATKQDVNTEAFF. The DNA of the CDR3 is TGTGCCACCAAACAGGACGTGAACACTGAAGCTTTCTTT.

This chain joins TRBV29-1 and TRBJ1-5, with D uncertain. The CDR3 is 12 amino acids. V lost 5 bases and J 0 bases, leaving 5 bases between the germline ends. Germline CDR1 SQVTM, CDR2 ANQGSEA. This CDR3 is CSVSDSNQPQHF. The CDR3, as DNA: TGCAGCGTTTCAGATAGCAATCAGCCCCAGCATTTT.

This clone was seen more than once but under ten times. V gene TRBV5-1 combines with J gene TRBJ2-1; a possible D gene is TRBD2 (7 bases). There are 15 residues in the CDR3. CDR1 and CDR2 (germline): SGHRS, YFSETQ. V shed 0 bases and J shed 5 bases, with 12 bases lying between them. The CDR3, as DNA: TGCGCCAGCAGCTTGGAGGGGGGGCTGCACAATGAGCAGTTCTTC. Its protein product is CASSLEGGLHNEQFF. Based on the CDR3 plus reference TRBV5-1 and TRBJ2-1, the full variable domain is KAGVTQTPRYLIKTRGQQVTLSCSPISGHRSVSWYQQTPGQGLQFLFEYFSETQRNKGNFPGRFSGRQFSNSRSEMNVSTLELGDSALYLCASSLEGGLHNEQFFGPGTRLTVL.

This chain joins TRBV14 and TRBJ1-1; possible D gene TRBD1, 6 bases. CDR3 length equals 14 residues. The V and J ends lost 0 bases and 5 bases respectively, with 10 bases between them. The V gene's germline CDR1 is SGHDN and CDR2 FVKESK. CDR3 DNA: TGTGCCAGCAGCCAAGAAATACAGGGAACTGAAGCTTTCTTT. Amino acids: CASSQEIQGTEAFF.

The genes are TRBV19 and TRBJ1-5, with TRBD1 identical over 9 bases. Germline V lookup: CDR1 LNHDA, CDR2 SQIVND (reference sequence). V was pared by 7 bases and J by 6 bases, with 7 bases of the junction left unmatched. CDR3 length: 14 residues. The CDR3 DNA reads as TGTGCCAGTACACAGGGGGCGCTGGGTCAGCCCCAGCATTTT. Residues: CASTQGALGQPQHF.

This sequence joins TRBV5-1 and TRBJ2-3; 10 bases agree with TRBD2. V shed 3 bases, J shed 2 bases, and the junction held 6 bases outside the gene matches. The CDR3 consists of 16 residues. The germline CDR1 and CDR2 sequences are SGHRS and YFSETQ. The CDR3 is CASSSLAGDPTDTQYF. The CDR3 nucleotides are TGCGCCAGCAGCTCCCTAGCGGGGGACCCCACAGATACGCAGTATTTT. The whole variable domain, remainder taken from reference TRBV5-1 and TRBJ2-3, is KAGVTQTPRYLIKTRGQQVTLSCSPISGHRSVSWYQQTPGQGLQFLFEYFSETQRNKGNFPGRFSGRQFSNSRSEMNVSTLELGDSALYLCASSSLAGDPTDTQYFGPGTRLTVL.

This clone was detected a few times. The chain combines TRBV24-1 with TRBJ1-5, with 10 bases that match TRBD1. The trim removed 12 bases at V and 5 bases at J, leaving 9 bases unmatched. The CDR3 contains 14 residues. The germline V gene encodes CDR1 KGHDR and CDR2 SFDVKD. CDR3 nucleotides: TGTGCCTCCGAGACAGGGGGCGCGGATCAGCCCCAGCATTTT. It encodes CASETGGADQPQHF.

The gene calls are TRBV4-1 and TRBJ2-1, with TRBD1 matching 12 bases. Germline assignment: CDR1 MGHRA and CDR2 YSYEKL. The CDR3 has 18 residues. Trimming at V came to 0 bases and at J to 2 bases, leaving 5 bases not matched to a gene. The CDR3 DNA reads TGCGCCAGCAGCCAAGAATCCGGGACAGGGGGCCCCTACAATGAGCAGTTCTTC. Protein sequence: CASSQESGTGGPYNEQFF.

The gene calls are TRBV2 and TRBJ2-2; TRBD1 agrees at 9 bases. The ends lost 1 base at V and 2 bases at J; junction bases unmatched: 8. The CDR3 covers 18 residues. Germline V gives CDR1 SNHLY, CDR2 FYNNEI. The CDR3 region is CASSEEIPGQGNTGELFF. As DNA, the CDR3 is TGTGCCAGCAGTGAAGAAATCCCGGGACAGGGAAACACCGGGGAGCTGTTTTTT.

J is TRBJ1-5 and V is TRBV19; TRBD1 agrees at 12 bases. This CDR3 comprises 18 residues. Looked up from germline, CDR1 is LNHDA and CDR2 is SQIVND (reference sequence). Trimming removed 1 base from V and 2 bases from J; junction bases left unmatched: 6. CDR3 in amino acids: CASSIGPGQGAGNQPQHF. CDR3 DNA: TGTGCCAGTAGTATAGGCCCGGGACAGGGGGCCGGCAATCAGCCCCAGCATTTT.

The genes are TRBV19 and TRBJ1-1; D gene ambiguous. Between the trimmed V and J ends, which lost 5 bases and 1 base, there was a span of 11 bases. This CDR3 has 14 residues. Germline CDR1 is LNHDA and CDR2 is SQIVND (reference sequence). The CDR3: CASSPTPQNTEAFF. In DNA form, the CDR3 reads TGTGCCAGTAGTCCCACCCCACAGAACACTGAAGCTTTCTTT.

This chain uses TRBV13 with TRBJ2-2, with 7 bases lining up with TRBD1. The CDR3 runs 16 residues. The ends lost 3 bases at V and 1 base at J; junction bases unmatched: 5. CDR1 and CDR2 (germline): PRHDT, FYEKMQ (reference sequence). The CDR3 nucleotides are TGTGCCAGCAGCTTCTTAGGGGGCGTGAACACCGGGGAGCTGTTTTTT. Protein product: CASSFLGGVNTGELFF. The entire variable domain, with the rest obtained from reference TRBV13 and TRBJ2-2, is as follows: AAGVIQSPRHLIKEKRETATLKCYPIPRHDTVYWYQQGPGQDPQFLISFYEKMQSDKGSIPDRFSAQQFSDYHSELNMSSLELGDSALYFCASSFLGGVNTGELFFGEGSRLTVL.

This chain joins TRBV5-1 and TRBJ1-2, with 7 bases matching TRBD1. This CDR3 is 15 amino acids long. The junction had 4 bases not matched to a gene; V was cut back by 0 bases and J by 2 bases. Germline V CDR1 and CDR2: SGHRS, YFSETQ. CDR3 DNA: TGCGCCAGCAGCTTGGTCGGGACAGCGAACTATGGCTACACCTTC. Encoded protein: CASSLVGTANYGYTF.

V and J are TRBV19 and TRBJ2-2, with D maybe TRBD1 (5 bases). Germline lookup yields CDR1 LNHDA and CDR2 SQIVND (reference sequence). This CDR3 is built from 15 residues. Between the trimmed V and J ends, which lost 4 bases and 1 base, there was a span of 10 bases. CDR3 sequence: CASSNRDRNTGELFF. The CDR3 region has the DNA TGTGCCAGTAGTAATCGAGACAGGAACACCGGGGAGCTGTTTTTT.

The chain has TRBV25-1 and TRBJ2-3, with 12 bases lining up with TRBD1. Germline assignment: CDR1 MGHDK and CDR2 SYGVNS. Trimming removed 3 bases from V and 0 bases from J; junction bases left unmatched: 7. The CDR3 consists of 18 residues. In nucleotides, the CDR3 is TGTGCCAGCAGTGAGGTCCCGGGACAGGGGGCTAGCACAGATACGCAGTATTTT. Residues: CASSEVPGQGASTDTQYF.

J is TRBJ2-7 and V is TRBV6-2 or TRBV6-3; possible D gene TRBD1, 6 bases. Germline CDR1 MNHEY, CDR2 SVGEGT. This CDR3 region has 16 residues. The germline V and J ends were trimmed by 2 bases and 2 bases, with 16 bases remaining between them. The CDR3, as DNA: TGTGCCAGCAGTTACCAGGACAGTCGATTTCCCTACGAGCAGTACTTC. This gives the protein CASSYQDSRFPYEQYF.

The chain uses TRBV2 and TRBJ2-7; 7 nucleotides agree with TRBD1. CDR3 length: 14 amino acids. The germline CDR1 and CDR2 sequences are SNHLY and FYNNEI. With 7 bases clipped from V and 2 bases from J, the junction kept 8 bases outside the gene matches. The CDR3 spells CASMMRTGTYEQYF. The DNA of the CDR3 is TGTGCCAGCATGATGCGGACAGGAACCTACGAGCAGTACTTC.

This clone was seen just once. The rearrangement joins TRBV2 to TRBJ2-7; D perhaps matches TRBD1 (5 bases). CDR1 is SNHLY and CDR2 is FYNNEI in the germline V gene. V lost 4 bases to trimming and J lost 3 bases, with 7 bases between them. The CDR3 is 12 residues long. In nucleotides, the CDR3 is TGTGCCAGCAGTGGACAGATCTACGAGCAGTACTTC. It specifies CASSGQIYEQYF.

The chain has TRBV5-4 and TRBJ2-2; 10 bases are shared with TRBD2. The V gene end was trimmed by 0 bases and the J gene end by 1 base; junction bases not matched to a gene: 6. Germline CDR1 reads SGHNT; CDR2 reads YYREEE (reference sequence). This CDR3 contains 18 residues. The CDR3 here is CASSLELAGAKNTGELFF. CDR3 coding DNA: TGTGCCAGCAGCTTGGAGCTAGCGGGGGCCAAGAACACCGGGGAGCTGTTTTTT.

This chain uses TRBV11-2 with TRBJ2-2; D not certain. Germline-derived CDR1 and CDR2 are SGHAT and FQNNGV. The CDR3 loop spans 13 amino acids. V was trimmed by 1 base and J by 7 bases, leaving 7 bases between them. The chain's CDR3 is CASSLVWSGELFF. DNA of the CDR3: TGTGCCAGCAGCTTAGTCTGGAGCGGGGAGCTGTTTTTT.